This TCR beta chain was obtained from a study of blood T cell repertoires in COVID-19 (dated by TCRdb to the early 2020s). About the study as a whole: The collaborator samples originated in the United States, Italy and Spain and spanned the acute and convalescent phases of COVID-19. The material from the prospective study consisted of cDNA or gDNA derived from T cells, B-cell-depleted T cells, or PBMCs. Subjects who had been exposed to COVID-19, were actively infected with it, or had recovered from it provided the deeply sampled blood TCRbeta repertoires that made up the dataset. The repertoires were made available in a free public database intended to serve as a resource for research on the immune response to SARS-CoV-2. The samples were drawn from the first 160 participants of the ongoing ImmuneRACE study and from over a thousand subjects provided by 6 global collaborators. The sample metadata nearly always contained a de-identified subject ID, COVID-19 status, age in years and sex. Where available, HLA class I and class II types were obtained from metadata supplied by the sample provider rather than from assay-based typing.

Whole blood was collected in K2EDTA tubes by collaborating institutions according to the institutions' own protocols. For TCRbeta analysis, collaborators shipped samples in one of three forms: frozen whole blood, isolated PBMCs, or DNA extracted from either of those sample types. The research as a whole found: The quantity of clinical and demographic metadata differed by source and by participant and was supplied without curation.

Comments on this clone: Its recognized antigen is unknown. Base quality data are lacking; no much larger clone is found one base away.

The immunoSEQ Assay, a bias-controlled multiplex PCR, was used to amplify TCRbeta CDR3 regions from genomic DNA. The study's processing was this. The number of nucleated cells in each sample was estimated by amplification of reference gene primers within the assay. Sequence reads were collapsed and filtered to measure the absolute abundance of every unique TCRbeta CDR3 rearrangement. Productive Simpson clonality was computed per sample as the square root of Simpson's diversity index over productive rearrangements. TCRdb took this table from immuneACCESS and kept in-frame rearrangements with V and J called. Such tables lack part of the clones; where checked against another copy, unresolved V genes explain under half of the gap, and the rest is unexplained. V, J and clone size were drawn from that table, and D and trimming were deduced from the DNA. For this sample there are 100,000 to 120,000 clones; about 70% appear just once. The biggest ten clones account for under 10% of the sample.

From the germline V gene, CDR1 is MNHEY and CDR2 is SVGAGI. The CDR3 starts with the cysteine, ends with the phenylalanine, and has 14 residues. The CDR3 DNA has 42 bases and is translated from base 1. V sheds 6 bases and J sheds 6 bases, leaving 15 bases between their ends. Here the chain combines TRBV6-5 and TRBJ2-1, and possibly TRBD1, on 6 matching bases. This TCR derives from a woman aged 55-70 years with acute or convalescent COVID-19. Sequenced input: peripheral blood. The encoded CDR3 is CASSPVGAANEQFF. The nucleotide sequence reads TGTGCCAGCAGCCCGGTGGGGGCAGCCAATGAGCAGTTCTTC.